This record looks at one TCR beta chain sequence and its context. As yet, its antigen is unknown. Repertoires were generated with immunoSEQ multiplex PCR, while TCRdb's copy carries only in-frame clones and drops some. The sample includes tens of thousands of clones, approximately 74% seen only once; the top ten take more than 0.95%. Single viable CD3+CD4+CD8-CD45RO+ cells were sorted as the memory CD4+ T cells. Total CD4+ T cells were enriched by CD4 positive selection. These data come from a study of memory CD4+ T cells and cytomegalovirus serostatus. Broader study findings: Median bootstrapped AUC for CMV status was roughly 0.95 originally, less than 0.93 US-trained. Of 150 to 200 reported CMV TCRbeta sequences, 65 to 85 were found in memory CD4+ repertoires.

CDR1 and CDR2 (germline): MNHNY, SVGAGI (reference sequence). The CDR3 totals 16 residues. V was clipped by 3 bases and J by 10 bases, with 19 bases between them. The chain combines TRBV6-6 with TRBJ1-6; TRBD1 is a possible D gene (5 bases). The sample consisted of memory CD4+ T cells from blood. The source is an adult in good health and CMV-seropositive. CDR3 in amino acids: CASSYNPTDNGSPLHF. CDR3 nucleotides: TGTGCCAGCAGTTATAATCCAACGGACAATGGGTCACCCCTCCACTTT.